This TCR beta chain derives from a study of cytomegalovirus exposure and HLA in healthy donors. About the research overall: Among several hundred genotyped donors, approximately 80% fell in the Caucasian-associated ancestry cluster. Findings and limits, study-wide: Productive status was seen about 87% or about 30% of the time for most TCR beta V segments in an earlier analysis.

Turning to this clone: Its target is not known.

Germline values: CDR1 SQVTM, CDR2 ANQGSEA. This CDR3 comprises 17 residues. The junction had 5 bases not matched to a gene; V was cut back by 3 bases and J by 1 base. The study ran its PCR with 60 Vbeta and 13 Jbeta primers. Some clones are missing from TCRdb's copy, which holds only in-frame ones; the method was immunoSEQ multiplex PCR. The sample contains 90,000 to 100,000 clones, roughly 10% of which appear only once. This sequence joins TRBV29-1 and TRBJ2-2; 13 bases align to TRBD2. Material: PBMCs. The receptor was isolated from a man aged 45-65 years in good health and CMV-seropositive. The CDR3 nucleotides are TGCAGCGTTGATTCGGGACTAGCGGGACGGAACACCGGGGAGCTGTTTTTT. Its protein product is CSVDSGLAGRNTGELFF.